A single sample is the source of the 23 T cell receptor beta chains below, sequenced in a study of cytomegalovirus exposure and HLA in healthy donors. 13 Jbeta primers and 60 Vbeta primers were used for the PCR. Assay used: immunoSEQ multiplex PCR; TCRdb lists only in-frame clones, some missing. The sample yields about 160,000 clones, of which the top ten take up around 1.2%. The sequenced sample was PBMCs. These receptors were collected from a woman in her sixties or seventies in good health and CMV-seronegative.

The V gene is TRBV27, the J gene TRBJ2-7, with a weak D call TRBD1 (5 bases). CDR1 is MNHEY and CDR2 is SMNVEV in the germline V gene (reference sequence). This CDR3 contains 13 residues. Trimming cost V 3 bases and J 3 bases, with 9 bases left between them. For the CDR3, the DNA is TGTGCCAGCAGTTTGCTGCAGGGCTACGAGCAGTACTTC. It codes for CASSLLQGYEQYF.

The chain carries TRBV10-3 and TRBJ1-5; 9 bases align to TRBD1. The junction had 6 bases not matched to a gene; V was cut back by 6 bases and J by 3 bases. The germline CDR1 and CDR2 sequences are ENHRY and SYGVKD. The CDR3 sequence is 15 residues long. The CDR3 loop reads CAIRARTGDNQPQHF. The DNA of the CDR3 is TGTGCCATCAGGGCTCGGACAGGGGACAATCAGCCCCAGCATTTT.

This chain's CDR3 is CASSFSTGLNYGYTF. As DNA, the CDR3 is TGTGCCAGCAGCTTTTCGACAGGGCTGAACTATGGCTACACCTTC. V is TRBV7-9 and J is TRBJ1-2; 7 nucleotides agree with TRBD1. The germline V gene encodes CDR1 SEHNR and CDR2 FQNEAQ (reference sequence). V was clipped by 3 bases and J by 2 bases; unmatched bases: 6. The CDR3 is 15 residues long.

The chain links TRBV2 to TRBJ1-5, with a weak D call TRBD1 (5 bases). The CDR3 runs to 13 residues. Germline-derived CDR1 and CDR2 are SNHLY and FYNNEI. Trimming removed 4 bases at V and 4 bases at J, with 8 bases between. The CDR3 sequence is CASSGTLNQPQHF. CDR3 DNA: TGTGCCAGCAGTGGGACATTAAATCAGCCCCAGCATTTT. Drawing the rest from reference TRBV2 and TRBJ1-5, the complete variable domain is EPEVTQTPSHQVTQMGQEVILRCVPISNHLYFYWYRQILGQKVEFLVSFYNNEISEKSEIFDDQFSVERPDGSNFTLKIRSTKLEDSAMYFCASSGTLNQPQHFGDGTRLSIL.

The rearrangement links TRBV6-1 to TRBJ1-5; no clear D gene. The germline V gene has CDR1 MNHNS and CDR2 SASEGT. This CDR3 region has 12 residues. V lost 7 bases and J lost 0, with 4 bases in between. The DNA for the CDR3 is TGTGCCAGCACCAGTAGCAATCAGCCCCAGCATTTT. Encoded protein: CASTSSNQPQHF.

The V call is TRBV15, the J call TRBJ1-1, with D possibly TRBD1 on 5 matching bases. Trimming stripped 0 bases from V and 2 bases from J, with 7 bases between. The CDR3 is 14 residues long. Germline loops: CDR1 LNHNV, CDR2 YYDKDF (reference sequence). CDR3 in amino acids: CATSRDQGNTEAFF. Written as DNA, the CDR3 is TGTGCCACCAGCAGAGACCAGGGAAACACTGAAGCTTTCTTT.

V usage is TRBV20-1 and J usage is TRBJ1-2; D not certain. Germline V gene data show CDR1 as DFQATT and CDR2 as SNEGSKA (reference sequence). The CDR3 length is 11 residues. Here the CDR3 reads CSGGKNYGYTF. As DNA, the CDR3 is TGCTCAGGAGGGAAGAACTATGGCTACACCTTC.

This chain links TRBV11-2 with TRBJ1-2, with D uncertain. CDR1 is SGHAT and CDR2 is FQNNGV in the germline V gene. The CDR3 is made up of 12 amino acids. The V end lost 3 bases, the J end lost 2 bases, and 4 bases lay between the germline ends. The CDR3 region is CASSFSNYGYTF. The CDR3 nucleotides are TGTGCCAGCAGCTTTTCAAACTATGGCTACACCTTC.

The J gene is TRBJ1-1, the V gene TRBV4-2, with TRBD1 matching over 10 bases. There are 15 residues in the CDR3. The V and J ends lost 3 bases and 6 bases, in that order; junction bases with no gene match: 7. Germline V gene lookup returns CDR1 LGHNA and CDR2 YNFKEQ. CDR3 nucleotide sequence: TGTGCCAGCAGCCACGTAGACAGGGGGCGCCCTGAAGCTTTCTTT. It specifies CASSHVDRGRPEAFF.

The gene calls are TRBV12-5 and TRBJ2-7, with 11 bases aligning to TRBD1. Germline V gives CDR1 LGHNT, CDR2 FRNRAP. This CDR3 has 15 residues. V lost 5 bases to trimming and J lost 2 bases; unmatched junction nucleotides: 5. CDR3 sequence (DNA): TGTGCTAGTGGTCCAGGGACAGGGGGTACCTACGAGCAGTACTTC. This gives the protein CASGPGTGGTYEQYF.

V and J are TRBV5-1 and TRBJ1-1; 9 bases are a match to TRBD1. Germline V CDR1 and CDR2: SGHRS, YFSETQ. V shed 2 bases and J 5 bases; nucleotides not matched to a gene: 10. The CDR3 has 16 residues. CDR3 residues: CASSLRGQGRSTEAFF. CDR3 bases: TGCGCCAGCAGCTTAAGGGGACAGGGAAGAAGTACTGAAGCTTTCTTT. Looking up the rest from reference TRBV5-1 and TRBJ1-1 gives the full variable domain: KAGVTQTPRYLIKTRGQQVTLSCSPISGHRSVSWYQQTPGQGLQFLFEYFSETQRNKGNFPGRFSGRQFSNSRSEMNVSTLELGDSALYLCASSLRGQGRSTEAFFGQGTRLTVV.

The chain has TRBV7-9 and TRBJ1-3; 7 nucleotides line up with TRBD1. This CDR3 region has 15 residues. Germline V gives CDR1 SEHNR, CDR2 FQNEAQ (reference sequence). V lost 5 bases and J lost 2; bases outside the gene matches: 6. The CDR3: CASSPQGSPGNTIYF. The CDR3 DNA reads as TGTGCCAGCAGCCCACAGGGGAGTCCTGGAAACACCATATATTTT.

The rearrangement joins TRBV29-1 to TRBJ2-7, with 11 nucleotides matching TRBD1. V gave up 4 bases and J gave up 3 bases; unmatched junction bases: 11. Per germline, CDR1 SQVTM and CDR2 ANQGSEA. CDR3 length: 16 residues. CDR3 loop: CSVVGIRTGGIYEQYF. For the CDR3, the DNA is TGCAGCGTTGTAGGGATTAGGACAGGGGGCATCTACGAGCAGTACTTC.

CDR3 coding DNA: TGTGCCAGCAGCTTAGCATGGACAGGCCAGAACACTGAAGCTTTCTTT. Protein product: CASSLAWTGQNTEAFF. This rearrangement joins TRBV7-9 to TRBJ1-1; 7 positions agree with TRBD1. The CDR3 contains 16 residues. The ends lost 0 bases at V and 1 base at J; junction bases unmatched: 5. Germline loops: CDR1 SEHNR, CDR2 FQNEAQ (reference sequence). Drawing the rest from reference TRBV7-9 and TRBJ1-1, the complete variable domain is DTGVSQNPRHKITKRGQNVTFRCDPISEHNRLYWYRQTLGQGPEFLTYFQNEAQLEKSRLLSDRFSAERPKGSFSTLEIQRTEQGDSAMYLCASSLAWTGQNTEAFFGQGTRLTVV.

The chain combines TRBV5-1 with TRBJ1-1; D not resolved. The CDR3 consists of 13 residues. Germline loops: CDR1 SGHRS, CDR2 YFSETQ. Trimming stripped 4 bases from V and 4 bases from J, with 11 bases between. In DNA form, the CDR3 reads TGCGCCAGCAGCGCGCGATTCGGCACTGAAGCTTTCTTT. Amino acids: CASSARFGTEAFF.

This chain joins TRBV7-9 and TRBJ1-2, with 9 bases that match TRBD1. CDR1 SEHNR and CDR2 FQNEAQ come from the germline V gene (reference sequence). The CDR3 totals 13 residues. V lost 6 bases, J lost 3 bases, and 2 bases stayed unmatched. The CDR3 reads CASRGQGDYGYTF. The CDR3, as DNA: TGTGCCAGCAGGGGACAGGGAGACTATGGCTACACCTTC.

The chain employs TRBV10-3 and TRBJ2-1, with TRBD2 matching 8 bases. The V segment lost 3 bases and the J segment 8 bases; nucleotides outside the gene matches: 9. CDR3 length: 15 amino acids. Germline loops: CDR1 ENHRY, CDR2 SYGVKD. The chain's CDR3 is CAISDPREGQYEQFF. CDR3 nucleotides: TGTGCCATCAGTGATCCCCGGGAGGGCCAGTATGAGCAGTTCTTC.

V gene TRBV30 combines with J gene TRBJ2-7; tentative D call: TRBD1 (7 bases). Trimming took off 2 bases at V and 9 bases at J, with 23 bases between the two ends. The CDR3 sequence is 15 residues long. Looked up from germline, CDR1 is GTSNPN and CDR2 is SVGIG (reference sequence). The CDR3 coding sequence is TGTGCCTGGAGTAGGGGGCCTCTGGGACTCCGGGTGCAGTACTTC. Protein: CAWSRGPLGLRVQYF.

As to this clone: The same CDR3 also results from other DNA sequences found in this sample. The chain couples TRBV7-9 to TRBJ1-1; D gene uncertain. V shed 3 bases and J shed 3 bases, with 8 bases lying between them. Germline lookup yields CDR1 SEHNR and CDR2 FQNEAQ (reference sequence). This CDR3 contains 13 residues. Here the CDR3 DNA reads TGTGCCAGCAGCTTCGAGGGCCACACTGAAGCTTTCTTT. Translation: CASSFEGHTEAFF.

The rearrangement uses TRBV11-3 and TRBJ2-5; weak D call: TRBD2 (6 bases). The CDR3 covers 14 residues. Looked up from germline, CDR1 is SGHNT and CDR2 is YENEEA. V lost 5 bases and J lost 2, with 12 bases in between. The CDR3 here is CASSPGDSQETQYF. DNA for the CDR3: TGTGCCAGCAGCCCCGGGGACTCTCAAGAGACCCAGTACTTC.

This sequence joins TRBV10-3 and TRBJ2-3, with TRBD1 matching over 8 bases. The V and J ends lost 9 bases and 3 bases, in that order; junction bases with no gene match: 5. Germline V gene data show CDR1 as ENHRY and CDR2 as SYGVKD. The length of the CDR3 is 13 residues. CDR3 protein: CAITGGATDTQYF. CDR3 sequence (DNA): TGTGCCATAACAGGGGGAGCAACAGATACGCAGTATTTT.

The gene calls are TRBV13 and TRBJ2-3; possible D gene TRBD1, 6 bases. Looked up from germline, CDR1 is PRHDT and CDR2 is FYEKMQ (reference sequence). The CDR3 is 16 residues long. Between the trimmed V and J ends, which lost 4 bases and 0 bases, there was a span of 14 bases. Here the CDR3 DNA reads TGTGCCAGCAGCTCGTGGACAGAAGATAGCACAGATACGCAGTATTTT. This translates into CASSSWTEDSTDTQYF.

The chain is built from TRBV30 and TRBJ2-7; 9 nucleotides align to TRBD2. This CDR3 contains 15 residues. Germline assignment: CDR1 GTSNPN and CDR2 SVGIG (reference sequence). Germline trimming cut 4 bases from V and 2 bases from J; bases unmatched to any gene: 9. CDR3 loop: CAWIFSGRGAYEQYF. The CDR3 DNA is TGTGCCTGGATCTTTAGCGGGAGAGGGGCCTACGAGCAGTACTTC.